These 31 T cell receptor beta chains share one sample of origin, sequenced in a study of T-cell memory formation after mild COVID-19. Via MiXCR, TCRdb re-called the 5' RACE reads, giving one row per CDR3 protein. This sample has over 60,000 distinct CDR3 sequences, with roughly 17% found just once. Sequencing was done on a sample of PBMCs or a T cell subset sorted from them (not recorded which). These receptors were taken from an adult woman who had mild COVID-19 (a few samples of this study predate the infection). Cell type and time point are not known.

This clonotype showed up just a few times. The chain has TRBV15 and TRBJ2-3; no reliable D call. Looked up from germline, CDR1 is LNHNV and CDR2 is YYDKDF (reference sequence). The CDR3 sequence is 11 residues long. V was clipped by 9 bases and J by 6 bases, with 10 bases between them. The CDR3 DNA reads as TGTGCCACTGGGGTCAAGGATACGCAGTATTTT. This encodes CATGVKDTQYF.

Here the CDR3 DNA reads TGTGCCAGCAGCTTGGATCACAGAGACACAGATACGCAGTATTTT. This codes for CASSLDHRDTDTQYF. The chain uses TRBV5-6 and TRBJ2-3; D remains ambiguous. Germline V lookup: CDR1 SGHDT, CDR2 YYEEEE. CDR3 length: 15 residues. V was shortened by 0 bases and J by 2 bases, with 10 bases between the two germline ends.

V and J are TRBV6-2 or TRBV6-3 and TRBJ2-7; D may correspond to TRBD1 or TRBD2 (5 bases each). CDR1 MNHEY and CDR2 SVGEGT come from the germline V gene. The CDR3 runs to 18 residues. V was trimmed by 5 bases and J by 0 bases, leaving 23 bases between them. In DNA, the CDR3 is TGTGCCAGCAGTCCTTTCGTATCCGGGGCCGCCGACTCCTACGAGCAGTACTTC. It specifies CASSPFVSGAADSYEQYF.

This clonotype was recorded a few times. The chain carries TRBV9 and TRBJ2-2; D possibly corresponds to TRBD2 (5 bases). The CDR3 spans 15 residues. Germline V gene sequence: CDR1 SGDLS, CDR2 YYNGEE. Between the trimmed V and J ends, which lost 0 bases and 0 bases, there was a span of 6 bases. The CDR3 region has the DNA TGTGCCAGCAGCGTAGGCGGGTCGAACACCGGGGAGCTGTTTTTT. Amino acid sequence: CASSVGGSNTGELFF.

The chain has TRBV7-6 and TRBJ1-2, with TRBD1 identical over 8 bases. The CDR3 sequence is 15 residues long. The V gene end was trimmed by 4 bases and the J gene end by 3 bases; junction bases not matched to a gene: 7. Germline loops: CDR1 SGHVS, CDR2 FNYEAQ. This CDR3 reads CASSSEDRVDYGYTF. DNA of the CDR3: TGTGCCAGCAGCTCAGAGGACAGGGTGGACTATGGCTACACCTTC.

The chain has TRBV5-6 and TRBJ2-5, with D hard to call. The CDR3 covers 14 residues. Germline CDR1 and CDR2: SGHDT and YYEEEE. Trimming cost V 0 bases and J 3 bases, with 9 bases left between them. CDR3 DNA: TGTGCCAGCAGCTTGGTGGGCAGTAAAGAGACCCAGTACTTC. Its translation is CASSLVGSKETQYF.

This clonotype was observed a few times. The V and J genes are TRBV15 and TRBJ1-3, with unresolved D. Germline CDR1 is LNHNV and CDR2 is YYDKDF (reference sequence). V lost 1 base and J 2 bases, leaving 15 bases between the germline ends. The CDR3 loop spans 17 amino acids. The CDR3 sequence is CATSRGAAGRTGNTIYF. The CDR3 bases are TGTGCCACCAGCAGAGGAGCGGCCGGAAGAACTGGAAACACCATATATTTT.

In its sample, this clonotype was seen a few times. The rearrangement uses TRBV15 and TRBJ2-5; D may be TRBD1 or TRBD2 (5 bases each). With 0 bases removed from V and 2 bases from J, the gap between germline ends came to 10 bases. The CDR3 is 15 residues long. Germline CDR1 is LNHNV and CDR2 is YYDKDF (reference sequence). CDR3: CATSRDQGPQETQYF. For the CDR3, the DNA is TGTGCCACCAGCAGAGATCAGGGACCGCAAGAGACCCAGTACTTC.

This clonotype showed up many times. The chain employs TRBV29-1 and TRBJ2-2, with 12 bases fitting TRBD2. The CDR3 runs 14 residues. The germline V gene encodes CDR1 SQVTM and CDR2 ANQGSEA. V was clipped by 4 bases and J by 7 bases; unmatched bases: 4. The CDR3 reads CSVGLAGDVGELFF. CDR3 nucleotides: TGCAGCGTTGGACTAGCGGGAGATGTCGGGGAGCTGTTTTTT.

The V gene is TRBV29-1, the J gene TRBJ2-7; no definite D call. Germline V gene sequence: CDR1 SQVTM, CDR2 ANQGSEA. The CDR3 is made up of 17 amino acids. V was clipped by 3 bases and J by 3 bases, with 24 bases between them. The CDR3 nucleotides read TGCAGCGTTGAGAGCCCTCTTGATTCTGGGGATAACTACGAGCAGTACTTC. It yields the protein CSVESPLDSGDNYEQYF.

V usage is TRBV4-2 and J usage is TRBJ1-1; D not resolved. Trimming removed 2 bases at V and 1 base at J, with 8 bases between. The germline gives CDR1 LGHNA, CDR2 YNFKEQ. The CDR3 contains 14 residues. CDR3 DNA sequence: TGTGCCAGCAGCCAACTCGGACCGAACACTGAAGCTTTCTTT. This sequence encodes CASSQLGPNTEAFF.

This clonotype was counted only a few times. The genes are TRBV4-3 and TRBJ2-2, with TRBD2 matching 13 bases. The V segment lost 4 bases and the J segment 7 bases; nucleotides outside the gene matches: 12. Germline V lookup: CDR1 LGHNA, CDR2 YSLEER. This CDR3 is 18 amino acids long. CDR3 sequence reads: CASSRDELAGGPIGELFF. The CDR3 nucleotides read TGCGCCAGCAGCCGGGACGAACTAGCGGGAGGGCCAATCGGGGAGCTGTTTTTT.

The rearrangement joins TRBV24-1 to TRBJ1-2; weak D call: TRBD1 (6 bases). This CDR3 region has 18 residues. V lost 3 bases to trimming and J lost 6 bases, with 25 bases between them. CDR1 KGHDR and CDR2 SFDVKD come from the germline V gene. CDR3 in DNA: TGTGCCACCAGTGATCGTTCAGTCCAGGGGCGTGGAGTCCATGGCTACACCTTC. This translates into CATSDRSVQGRGVHGYTF.

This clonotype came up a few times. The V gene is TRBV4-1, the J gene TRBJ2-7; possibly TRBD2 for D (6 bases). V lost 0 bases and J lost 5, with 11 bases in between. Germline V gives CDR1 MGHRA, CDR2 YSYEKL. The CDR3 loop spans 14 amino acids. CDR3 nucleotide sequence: TGCGCCAGCAGCCAAGATCGGGGAGGTAACGAGCAGTACTTC. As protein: CASSQDRGGNEQYF.

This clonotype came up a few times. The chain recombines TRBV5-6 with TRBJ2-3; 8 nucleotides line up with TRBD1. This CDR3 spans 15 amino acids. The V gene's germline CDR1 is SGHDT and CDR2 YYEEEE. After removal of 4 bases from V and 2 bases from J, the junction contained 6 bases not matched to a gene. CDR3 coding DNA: TGTGCCAGCAGCGTGAGGGACAGGCCCACAGATACGCAGTATTTT. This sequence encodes CASSVRDRPTDTQYF.

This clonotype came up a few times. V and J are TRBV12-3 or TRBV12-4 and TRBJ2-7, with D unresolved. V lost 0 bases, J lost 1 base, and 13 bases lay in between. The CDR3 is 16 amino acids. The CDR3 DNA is TGTGCCAGCAGTTTAGCCCCTTGGATCTCGTCCTACGAGCAGTACTTC. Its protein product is CASSLAPWISSYEQYF.

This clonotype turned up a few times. The CDR3 region is CASSLARIPDTQYF. CDR3 coding DNA: TGTGCCAGCAGTTTAGCTAGGATCCCAGATACGCAGTATTTT. The chain is built from TRBV12-3 or TRBV12-4 and TRBJ2-3; D ambiguous. This CDR3 comprises 14 residues. V was cut by 0 bases and J by 4 bases, with 8 bases left in between.

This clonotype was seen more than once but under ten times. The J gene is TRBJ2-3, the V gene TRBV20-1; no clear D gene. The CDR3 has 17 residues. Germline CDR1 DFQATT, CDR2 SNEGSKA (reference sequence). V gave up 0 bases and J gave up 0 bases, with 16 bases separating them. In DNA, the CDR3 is TGCAGTGCTAGAGATATCCCAGACCACCCTAGCACAGATACGCAGTATTTT. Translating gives CSARDIPDHPSTDTQYF.

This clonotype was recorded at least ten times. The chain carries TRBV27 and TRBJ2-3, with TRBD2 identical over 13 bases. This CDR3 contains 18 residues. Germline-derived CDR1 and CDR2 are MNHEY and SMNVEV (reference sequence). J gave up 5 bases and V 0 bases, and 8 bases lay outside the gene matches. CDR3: CASSLSSGGLAGKDTQYF. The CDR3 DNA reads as TGTGCCAGCAGTTTATCCTCCGGGGGACTAGCGGGGAAAGATACGCAGTATTTT.

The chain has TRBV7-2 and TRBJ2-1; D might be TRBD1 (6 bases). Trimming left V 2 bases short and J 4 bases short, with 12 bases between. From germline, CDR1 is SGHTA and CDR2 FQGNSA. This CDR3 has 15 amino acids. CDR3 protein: CASSLRTAPYNEQFF. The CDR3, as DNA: TGTGCCAGCAGCTTAAGGACAGCGCCTTACAATGAGCAGTTCTTC.

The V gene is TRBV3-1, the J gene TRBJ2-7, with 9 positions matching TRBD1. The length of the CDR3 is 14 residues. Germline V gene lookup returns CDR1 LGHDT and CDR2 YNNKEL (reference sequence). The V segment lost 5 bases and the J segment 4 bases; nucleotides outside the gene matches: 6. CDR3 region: CASSYGQGSYEQYF. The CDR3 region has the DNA TGTGCCAGCAGCTACGGACAGGGGTCATACGAGCAGTACTTC.

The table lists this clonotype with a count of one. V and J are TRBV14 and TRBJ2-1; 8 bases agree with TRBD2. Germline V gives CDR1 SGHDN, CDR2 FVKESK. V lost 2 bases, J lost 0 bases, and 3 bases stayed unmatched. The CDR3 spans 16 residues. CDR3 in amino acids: CASSQPGLVSYNEQFF. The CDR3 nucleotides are TGTGCCAGCAGCCAACCGGGACTAGTCTCCTACAATGAGCAGTTCTTC.

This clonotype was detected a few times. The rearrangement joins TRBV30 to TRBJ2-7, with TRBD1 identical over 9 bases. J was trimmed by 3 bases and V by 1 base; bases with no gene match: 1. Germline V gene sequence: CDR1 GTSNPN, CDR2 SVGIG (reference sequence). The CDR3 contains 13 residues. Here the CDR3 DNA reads TGTGCCTGGAGTGCGGACAGGGGCTACGAGCAGTACTTC. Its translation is CAWSADRGYEQYF.

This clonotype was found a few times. The CDR3 reads CAWISGDRTYTGELFF. For the CDR3, the DNA is TGTGCCTGGATAAGTGGGGACAGGACCTACACCGGGGAGCTGTTTTTT. The chain couples TRBV30 to TRBJ2-2; TRBD1 agrees at 8 bases. Germline V gene data show CDR1 as GTSNPN and CDR2 as SVGIG (reference sequence). V dropped 4 bases and J dropped 3; count of bases not matched to a gene: 10. CDR3 length equals 16 residues.

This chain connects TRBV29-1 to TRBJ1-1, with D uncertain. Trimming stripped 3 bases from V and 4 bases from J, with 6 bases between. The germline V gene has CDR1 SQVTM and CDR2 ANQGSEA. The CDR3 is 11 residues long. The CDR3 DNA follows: TGCAGCGTTGACGAGGGCACTGAAGCTTTCTTT. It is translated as CSVDEGTEAFF.

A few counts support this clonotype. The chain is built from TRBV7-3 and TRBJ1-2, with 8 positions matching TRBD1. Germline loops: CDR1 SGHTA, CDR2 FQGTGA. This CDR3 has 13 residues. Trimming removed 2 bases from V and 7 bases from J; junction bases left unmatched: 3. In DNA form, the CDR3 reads TGTGCCAGCAGCTTAGGACAGGGCGGTGGCTACACCTTC. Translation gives CASSLGQGGGYTF.

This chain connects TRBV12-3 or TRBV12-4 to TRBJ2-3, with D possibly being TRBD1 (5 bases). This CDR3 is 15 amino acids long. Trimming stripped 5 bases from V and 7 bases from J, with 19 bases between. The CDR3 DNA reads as TGTGCCAGCAGTGCCCCAGGGCTCACCGGATATACGCAGTATTTT. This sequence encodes CASSAPGLTGYTQYF.

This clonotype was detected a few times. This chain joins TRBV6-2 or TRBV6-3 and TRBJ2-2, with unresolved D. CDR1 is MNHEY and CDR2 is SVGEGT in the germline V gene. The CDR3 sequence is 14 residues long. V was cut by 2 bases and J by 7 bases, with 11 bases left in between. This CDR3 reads CASSYEGYSGELFF. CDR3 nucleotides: TGTGCCAGCAGTTACGAAGGGTATAGCGGGGAGCTGTTTTTT.

CDR3 sequence reads: CASSEIDSSTDTQYF. The CDR3 DNA is TGTGCCAGCAGTGAAATCGACTCATCCACAGATACGCAGTATTTT. The rearrangement uses TRBV6-1 and TRBJ2-3; D unresolved. The V gene's germline CDR1 is MNHNS and CDR2 SASEGT. V dropped 2 bases and J dropped 2 bases, with 11 bases sitting between them. The CDR3 sequence is 15 residues long.

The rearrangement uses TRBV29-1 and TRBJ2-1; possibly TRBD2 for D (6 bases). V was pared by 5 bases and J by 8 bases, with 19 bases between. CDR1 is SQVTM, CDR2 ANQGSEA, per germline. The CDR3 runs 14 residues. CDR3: CSVPGGSGTYEQFF. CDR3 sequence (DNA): TGCAGCGTTCCCGGGGGTTCTGGTACCTATGAGCAGTTCTTC.

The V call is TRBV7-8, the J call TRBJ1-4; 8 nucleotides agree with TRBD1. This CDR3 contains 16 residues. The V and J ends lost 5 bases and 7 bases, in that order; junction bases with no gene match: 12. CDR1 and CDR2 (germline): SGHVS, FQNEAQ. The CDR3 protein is CASSPGTGGFSEKLFF. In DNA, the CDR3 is TGTGCCAGCAGCCCCGGGACAGGAGGTTTTAGTGAAAAACTGTTTTTT. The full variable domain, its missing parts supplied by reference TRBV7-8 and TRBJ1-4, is GAGVSQSPRYKVAKRGQDVALRCDPISGHVSLFWYQQALGQGPEFLTYFQNEAQLDKSGLPSDRFFAERPEGSVSTLKIQRTQQEDSAVYLCASSPGTGGFSEKLFFGSGTQLSVL.